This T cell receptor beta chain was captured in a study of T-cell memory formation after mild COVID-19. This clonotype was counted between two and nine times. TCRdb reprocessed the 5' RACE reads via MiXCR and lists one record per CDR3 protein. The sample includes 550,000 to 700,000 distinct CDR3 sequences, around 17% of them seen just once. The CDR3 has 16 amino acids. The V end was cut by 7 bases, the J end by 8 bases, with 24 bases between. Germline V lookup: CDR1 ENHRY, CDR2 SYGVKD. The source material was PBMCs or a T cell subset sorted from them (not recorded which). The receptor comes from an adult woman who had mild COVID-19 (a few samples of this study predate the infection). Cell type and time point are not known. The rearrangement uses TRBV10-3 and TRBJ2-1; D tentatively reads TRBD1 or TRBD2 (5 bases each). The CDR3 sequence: CAINHRDLQVGDEQFF. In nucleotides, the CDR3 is TGTGCCATCAACCATCGGGACCTTCAAGTCGGTGATGAGCAGTTCTTC.